These T cell receptor beta chains were read from a single sample in a study of cytotoxic CD8 clonotypes in ibrutinib-treated CLL. Measured with immunoSEQ multiplex PCR; TCRdb has only the in-frame clones, and not every one. The sample includes roughly 190,000 clones, about 72% of them seen just once. The source was PBMCs, collected after 24 months of ibrutinib treatment. The receptors were gathered from a human donor with chronic lymphocytic leukemia. CDR3s include the opening cysteine and the closing phenylalanine or tryptophan. Fields, in order: J gene, V gene, CDR3 protein.

j_gene: TRBJ1-1; v_gene: TRBV10-2; CDR3aa: CASRQGVEAFF
j_gene: TRBJ1-2; v_gene: TRBV4-3; CDR3aa: CASSQVSNYGYTF
j_gene: TRBJ2-7; v_gene: TRBV2; CDR3aa: CASTRTFSYEQYF
j_gene: TRBJ1-1; v_gene: TRBV27; CDR3aa: CASSLGNLGTEAFF
j_gene: TRBJ1-2; v_gene: TRBV10-3; CDR3aa: CAISESVRAYGYTF
j_gene: TRBJ1-3; v_gene: TRBV5-1; CDR3aa: CASSRTGTGSSGNTIYF
j_gene: TRBJ2-1; v_gene: TRBV11-2; CDR3aa: CASSFGSSYNEQFF
j_gene: TRBJ2-7; v_gene: TRBV4-2; CDR3aa: CASSLGTSGSYEQYF
j_gene: TRBJ1-1; v_gene: TRBV20-1; CDR3aa: CSAPVPLEAFF
j_gene: TRBJ2-7; v_gene: TRBV4-3; CDR3aa: CASSQDGGPGTGTLSYEQYF
j_gene: TRBJ1-1; v_gene: TRBV27; CDR3aa: CASSYENTEAFF
j_gene: TRBJ2-5; v_gene: TRBV5-1; CDR3aa: CASRSAETQYF
j_gene: TRBJ2-5; v_gene: TRBV28; CDR3aa: CASRVGQETQYF
j_gene: TRBJ1-1; v_gene: TRBV7-6; CDR3aa: CASSPRQGYDTEAFF
j_gene: TRBJ1-1; v_gene: TRBV28; CDR3aa: CAGSTETKAFF
j_gene: TRBJ2-1; v_gene: TRBV18; CDR3aa: CASSPQARIAVTDEQFF
j_gene: TRBJ2-5; v_gene: TRBV27; CDR3aa: CASSLLVGETQYF
j_gene: TRBJ2-3; v_gene: TRBV7-9; CDR3aa: CASSLATRDTQYF
j_gene: TRBJ2-1; v_gene: TRBV18; CDR3aa: CASSPGQGYYNEQFF
j_gene: TRBJ1-1; v_gene: TRBV10-3; CDR3aa: CATSQGWKDTEAFF
j_gene: TRBJ2-7; v_gene: TRBV11-3; CDR3aa: CASSLYRESDEQYF
j_gene: TRBJ1-2; v_gene: TRBV27; CDR3aa: CASRSPGTREGYTF
j_gene: TRBJ2-7; v_gene: TRBV6-5; CDR3aa: CASRPAGGPYEQYF
j_gene: TRBJ2-3; v_gene: TRBV28; CDR3aa: CASSGTSDTQYF
j_gene: TRBJ1-1; v_gene: TRBV10-1; CDR3aa: CASSEGSAGQKAFF
j_gene: TRBJ1-5; v_gene: TRBV27; CDR3aa: CASSEGGNQPQHF
j_gene: TRBJ2-1; v_gene: TRBV7-2; CDR3aa: CASRRAGPNYNEQFF
j_gene: TRBJ1-2; v_gene: TRBV5-1; CDR3aa: CASSLVGTDGYTF
j_gene: TRBJ2-2; v_gene: TRBV9; CDR3aa: CASSVGTSGAANTGELFF
j_gene: TRBJ2-6; v_gene: TRBV6-1; CDR3aa: CASSAREGGANVLTF
j_gene: TRBJ2-5; v_gene: TRBV9; CDR3aa: CASSVWTGGGEETQYF
j_gene: TRBJ1-4; v_gene: TRBV18; CDR3aa: CASSQTQGYATNEKLFF
j_gene: TRBJ2-1; v_gene: TRBV5-6; CDR3aa: CASSFRLAGGREQFF
j_gene: TRBJ2-2; v_gene: TRBV7-8; CDR3aa: CASSFKNTGELFF
j_gene: TRBJ1-2; v_gene: TRBV19; CDR3aa: CASSMGQGTAGYTF
j_gene: TRBJ2-5; v_gene: TRBV5-1; CDR3aa: CASSLGQGKETQYF
j_gene: TRBJ2-3; v_gene: TRBV28; CDR3aa: CASRDNTGAGTDTQYF
j_gene: TRBJ2-1; v_gene: TRBV5-1; CDR3aa: CASSLDPGNEQFF
j_gene: TRBJ2-3; v_gene: TRBV11-2; CDR3aa: CASSLVGRVGDTQYF
j_gene: TRBJ1-2; v_gene: TRBV7-6; CDR3aa: CASSYLQGRHGYTF
j_gene: TRBJ2-7; v_gene: TRBV10-1; CDR3aa: CASSPGLAGVEQYF
j_gene: TRBJ2-3; v_gene: TRBV27; CDR3aa: CASSLTRHHTQYF
j_gene: TRBJ1-5; v_gene: TRBV4-1; CDR3aa: CASSQTRGGGHQPQHF
j_gene: TRBJ2-7; v_gene: TRBV30; CDR3aa: CAWSGLLTREQYF
j_gene: TRBJ2-1; v_gene: TRBV5-1; CDR3aa: CASSSGTSGVDEQFF
j_gene: TRBJ2-7; v_gene: TRBV25-1; CDR3aa: CASEDGTPLQYF
j_gene: TRBJ2-7; v_gene: TRBV30; CDR3aa: CAWSRDPPAYEQYF